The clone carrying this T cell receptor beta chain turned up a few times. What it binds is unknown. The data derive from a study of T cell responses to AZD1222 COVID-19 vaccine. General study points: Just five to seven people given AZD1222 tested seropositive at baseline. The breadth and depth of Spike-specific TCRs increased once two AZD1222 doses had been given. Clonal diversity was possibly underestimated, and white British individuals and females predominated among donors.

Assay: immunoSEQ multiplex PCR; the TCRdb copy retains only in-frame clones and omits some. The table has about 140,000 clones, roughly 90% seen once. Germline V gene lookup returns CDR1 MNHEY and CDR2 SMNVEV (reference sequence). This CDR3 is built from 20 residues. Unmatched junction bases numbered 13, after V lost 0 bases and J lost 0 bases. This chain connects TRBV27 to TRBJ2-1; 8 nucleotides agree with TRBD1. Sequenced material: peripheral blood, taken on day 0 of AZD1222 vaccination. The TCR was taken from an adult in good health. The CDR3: CASSLSPRRRGQVSYNEQFF. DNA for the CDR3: TGTGCCAGCAGTTTATCACCCCGGCGCAGGGGGCAGGTCTCCTACAATGAGCAGTTCTTC.